Shown below are 18 T cell receptor beta chains from a single sample sequenced in a study of T cells in Graves' hyperthyroidism and ophthalmopathy. RNA transcripts gave rise to amplified TCR beta CDR3 regions. Using the HTBI primer set, a first-round RT-PCR was run on the TCR CDR3. TCRdb recomputed calls from the multiplex PCR reads with MiXCR, one row per CDR3 protein. The sample consists of about 840,000 distinct CDR3 sequences, about two fifths of them appearing once. Sequencing input: blood. The receptors shown here come from a man aged 18 to 30 with Graves' hyperthyroidism.

This clonotype was picked up a small number of times. The CDR3 reads CASSSLQPSGNTIYF. CDR3 in DNA: TGTGCCAGCAGCTCCCTACAACCCTCTGGAAACACCATATATTTT. The chain links TRBV7-9 to TRBJ1-3; no definite D call. The CDR3 sequence is 15 residues long. With 4 bases removed from V and 0 bases from J, the gap between germline ends came to 10 bases. In germline, CDR1 is SEHNR, CDR2 FQNEAQ (reference sequence).

The chain recombines TRBV7-3 with TRBJ2-5; 9 bases fit TRBD1. The CDR3 has 15 residues. V lost 1 base and J lost 4; bases outside the gene matches: 4. The germline gives CDR1 SGHTA, CDR2 FQGTGA. Here the CDR3 reads CASSLIGTGRETQYF. The CDR3 nucleotides read TGTGCCAGCAGCTTAATTGGGACAGGGCGAGAGACCCAGTACTTC.

The chain carries TRBV5-1 and TRBJ2-2; D ambiguous. With 7 bases removed from V and 3 bases from J, the gap between germline ends came to 10 bases. Looked up from germline, CDR1 is SGHRS and CDR2 is YFSETQ. This CDR3 is 13 amino acids long. Here the CDR3 DNA reads TGCGCCAGCGGGCCACTATACACCGGGGAGCTGTTTTTT. As protein: CASGPLYTGELFF.

This rearrangement joins TRBV9 to TRBJ1-2; D perhaps matches TRBD1 (6 bases). The V end was cut by 4 bases, the J end by 6 bases, with 13 bases between. Germline values: CDR1 SGDLS, CDR2 YYNGEE. This CDR3 has 13 residues. The CDR3 DNA sequence: TGTGCCAGCAGCCCACGGGGGGCGCATGGCTACACCTTC. Amino acids: CASSPRGAHGYTF.

This sequence joins TRBV11-2 and TRBJ1-3, with D possibly TRBD1 on 5 matching bases. Germline CDR1 and CDR2: SGHAT and FQNNGV. Trimming shortened V by 5 bases and J by 3 bases, and 14 bases separated the two germline ends. CDR3 length equals 15 residues. The CDR3 here is CASSQESGVGNTIYF. CDR3 nucleotides: TGTGCCAGCAGCCAAGAATCGGGGGTTGGAAACACCATATATTTT.

This clonotype was observed at least ten times. The chain links TRBV7-9 to TRBJ2-6, with D perhaps assigned TRBD1 or TRBD2 (5 bases each). Trimming left V 8 bases short and J 12 bases short, with 17 bases between. This CDR3 region has 13 residues. Germline values: CDR1 SEHNR, CDR2 FQNEAQ (reference sequence). The CDR3 DNA reads as TGTGCCAGCGTAAAAGGGACGGACGGCGTCCTGACTTTC. Translated: CASVKGTDGVLTF. The whole variable domain, filled in from reference TRBV7-9 and TRBJ2-6, reads DTGVSQNPRHKITKRGQNVTFRCDPISEHNRLYWYRQTLGQGPEFLTYFQNEAQLEKSRLLSDRFSAERPKGSFSTLEIQRTEQGDSAMYLCASVKGTDGVLTFGAGSRLTVL.

The sample holds a few counts of this clonotype. V is TRBV5-1 and J is TRBJ1-3; D not certain. This CDR3 comprises 17 residues. Trimming cost V 0 bases and J 0 bases, with 13 bases left between them. Germline V lookup: CDR1 SGHRS, CDR2 YFSETQ. Here the CDR3 DNA reads TGCGCCAGCAGCTTGGATCCGGGCCGATTCTCTGGAAACACCATATATTTT. It encodes CASSLDPGRFSGNTIYF.

This clonotype has just a few counts. V usage is TRBV19 and J usage is TRBJ1-5; D remains unclear. V was trimmed by 4 bases and J by 2 bases, leaving 12 bases between them. The CDR3 loop spans 15 amino acids. In germline, CDR1 is LNHDA, CDR2 SQIVND (reference sequence). The CDR3 loop reads CASSTRGGGNQPQHF. The CDR3 DNA sequence: TGTGCCAGTAGTACCCGAGGTGGAGGCAATCAGCCCCAGCATTTT.

This clonotype was counted a single time. The J gene is TRBJ1-2, the V gene TRBV10-3; D is unresolved. Trimming shortened V by 2 bases and J by 0 bases, and 13 bases separated the two germline ends. There are 16 residues in the CDR3. Germline CDR1 and CDR2: ENHRY and SYGVKD. In DNA form, the CDR3 reads TGTGCCATCAGTGAGGTCGAGGGCCCGGCTAACTATGGCTACACCTTC. Translation gives CAISEVEGPANYGYTF.

This clonotype was recorded once. The gene calls are TRBV7-9 and TRBJ2-7; the D gene could be TRBD1 or TRBD2 (6 bases each). The V gene lost 5 bases and the J gene lost 0 bases, with 17 bases spanning the gap. The length of the CDR3 is 16 residues. Germline lookup yields CDR1 SEHNR and CDR2 FQNEAQ (reference sequence). CDR3 coding DNA: TGTGCCAGCAGCCAAGAGGGGGGCGTGCTCTCCTACGAGCAGTACTTC. Translated, it gives CASSQEGGVLSYEQYF.

The rearrangement links TRBV20-1 to TRBJ2-5; 10 nucleotides agree with TRBD2. The ends lost 6 bases at V and 1 base at J; junction bases unmatched: 8. The germline V gene encodes CDR1 DFQATT and CDR2 SNEGSKA (reference sequence). CDR3 length: 15 amino acids. CDR3 region: CSASTKRGGQETQYF. Here the CDR3 DNA reads TGCAGTGCCAGCACCAAGCGGGGGGGCCAAGAGACCCAGTACTTC.

This clonotype was recorded at least ten times. The rearrangement uses TRBV5-1 and TRBJ1-1; possible D gene TRBD1, 6 bases. Germline CDR1 is SGHRS and CDR2 is YFSETQ. The CDR3 is made up of 15 amino acids. Between the trimmed V and J ends, which lost 0 bases and 4 bases, there was a span of 13 bases. This CDR3 is CASSLEGQSLTEAFF. CDR3 in DNA: TGCGCCAGCAGCTTGGAAGGACAGAGCCTCACTGAAGCTTTCTTT. Drawing the rest from reference TRBV5-1 and TRBJ1-1, the complete variable domain is KAGVTQTPRYLIKTRGQQVTLSCSPISGHRSVSWYQQTPGQGLQFLFEYFSETQRNKGNFPGRFSGRQFSNSRSEMNVSTLELGDSALYLCASSLEGQSLTEAFFGQGTRLTVV.

This clonotype showed up just a few times. The J gene is TRBJ2-5, the V gene TRBV20-1, with 9 bases fitting TRBD1. Germline-derived CDR1 and CDR2 are DFQATT and SNEGSKA (reference sequence). The V and J ends lost 0 bases and 4 bases, in that order; junction bases with no gene match: 6. The CDR3 is 15 amino acids. CDR3 in amino acids: CSARDAGQGRETQYF. The CDR3 bases are TGCAGTGCTAGAGATGCGGGACAGGGCCGAGAGACCCAGTACTTC.

CDR3 nucleotide sequence: TGTGCCATCCCCGGGACAGCGAACACCGGGGAGCTGTTTTTT. This gives the protein CAIPGTANTGELFF. The J gene is TRBJ2-2, the V gene TRBV10-3; 7 bases match TRBD1. The CDR3 totals 14 residues. CDR1 and CDR2 (germline): ENHRY, SYGVKD. Trimming took 8 bases from V and 0 from J; bases not matched to a gene: 3.

The rearrangement links TRBV7-2 to TRBJ1-1; TRBD1 might be the D (5 bases). Deletions cut 4 bases from V and 4 bases from J, with 13 bases between. The CDR3 runs 14 residues. Germline loops: CDR1 SGHTA, CDR2 FQGNSA. CDR3 loop: CASSWGGRSTEAFF. The CDR3 nucleotides are TGTGCCAGCAGCTGGGGGGGACGAAGCACTGAAGCTTTCTTT.

The chain couples TRBV5-8 to TRBJ2-2, with a weak D call TRBD1 (6 bases). The V gene's germline CDR1 is SGHTS and CDR2 YDEGEE. This CDR3 contains 15 residues. V was cut by 7 bases and J by 4 bases, with 17 bases left in between. The CDR3 bases are TGTGCCAGCGGTGAGCAGGGGCTGGGCACCGGGGAGCTGTTTTTT. It translates to CASGEQGLGTGELFF.

The chain uses TRBV7-9 and TRBJ2-5; the D gene is possibly TRBD2 (6 bases). The CDR3 length is 15 residues. Trimming removed 5 bases from V and 5 bases from J, with 18 bases in between. Germline CDR1 is SEHNR and CDR2 is FQNEAQ (reference sequence). CDR3 loop: CASSPSEGRIETQYF. The CDR3 nucleotides are TGTGCCAGCAGCCCCTCGGAGGGCAGGATCGAGACCCAGTACTTC.

This clonotype was detected many times. This chain connects TRBV15 to TRBJ1-3; maybe TRBD1 (6 bases). CDR3 length: 17 amino acids. Looked up from germline, CDR1 is LNHNV and CDR2 is YYDKDF (reference sequence). V lost 0 bases, J lost 2 bases, and 14 bases lay in between. CDR3 residues: CATSREGGTGAGNTIYF. The CDR3 region has the DNA TGTGCCACCAGCAGAGAAGGGGGGACGGGAGCTGGAAACACCATATATTTT.